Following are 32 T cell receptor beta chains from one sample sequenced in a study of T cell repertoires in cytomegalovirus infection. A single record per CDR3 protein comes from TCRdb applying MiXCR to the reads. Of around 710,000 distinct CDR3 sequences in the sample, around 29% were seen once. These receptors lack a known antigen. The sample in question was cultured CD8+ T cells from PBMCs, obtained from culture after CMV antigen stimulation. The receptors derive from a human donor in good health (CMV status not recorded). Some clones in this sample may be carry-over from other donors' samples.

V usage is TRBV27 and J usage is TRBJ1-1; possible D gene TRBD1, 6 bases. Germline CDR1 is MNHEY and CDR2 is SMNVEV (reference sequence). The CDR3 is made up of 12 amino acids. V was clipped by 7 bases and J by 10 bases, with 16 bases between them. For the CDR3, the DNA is TGTGCCAGCAAAACAGGGTTTTTTCGAGCTTTCTTT. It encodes CASKTGFFRAFF.

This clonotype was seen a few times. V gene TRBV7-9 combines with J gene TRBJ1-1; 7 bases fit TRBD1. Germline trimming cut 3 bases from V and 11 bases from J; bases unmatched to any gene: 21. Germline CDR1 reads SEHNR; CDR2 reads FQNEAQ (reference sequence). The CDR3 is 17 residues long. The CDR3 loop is CASSLKFRDSAKEVAFF. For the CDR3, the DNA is TGTGCCAGCAGCTTGAAATTCCGGGACAGCGCCAAGGAAGTCGCTTTCTTT.

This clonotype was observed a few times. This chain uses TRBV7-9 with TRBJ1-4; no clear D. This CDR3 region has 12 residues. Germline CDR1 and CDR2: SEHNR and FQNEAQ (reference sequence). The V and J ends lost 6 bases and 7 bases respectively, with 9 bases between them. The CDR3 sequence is CASRTDGEKLFF. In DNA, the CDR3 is TGTGCCAGCAGGACGGACGGTGAAAAACTGTTTTTT.

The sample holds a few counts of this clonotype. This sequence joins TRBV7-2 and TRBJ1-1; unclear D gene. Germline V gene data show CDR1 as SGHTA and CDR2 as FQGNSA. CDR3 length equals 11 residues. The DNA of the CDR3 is TGTGGCGTGCAAATTAACACTGAAGCTTTCTTT. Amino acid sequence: CGVQINTEAFF.

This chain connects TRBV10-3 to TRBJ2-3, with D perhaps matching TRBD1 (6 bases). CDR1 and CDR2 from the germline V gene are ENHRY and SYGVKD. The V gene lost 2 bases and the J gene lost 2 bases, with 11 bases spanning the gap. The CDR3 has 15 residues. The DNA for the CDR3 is TGTGCCATCAGTGAGCTGGGGGCCGACACAGATACGCAGTATTTT. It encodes CAISELGADTDTQYF.

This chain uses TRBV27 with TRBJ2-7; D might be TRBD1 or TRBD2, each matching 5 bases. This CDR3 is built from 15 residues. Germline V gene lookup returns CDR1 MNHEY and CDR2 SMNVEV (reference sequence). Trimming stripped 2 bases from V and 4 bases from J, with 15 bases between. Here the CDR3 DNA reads TGTGCCAGCAGTTTACGGGGCCCCTTTCCATACGAGCAGTACTTC. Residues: CASSLRGPFPYEQYF.

CDR3 region: CASTGGDGYTF. Here the CDR3 DNA reads TGTGCCAGCACCGGGGGGGATGGCTACACCTTC. This chain joins TRBV7-9 and TRBJ1-2, with D tentatively TRBD1 (5 bases). V lost 7 bases and J lost 6, with 9 bases in between. This CDR3 comprises 11 residues. In germline, CDR1 is SEHNR, CDR2 FQNEAQ (reference sequence).

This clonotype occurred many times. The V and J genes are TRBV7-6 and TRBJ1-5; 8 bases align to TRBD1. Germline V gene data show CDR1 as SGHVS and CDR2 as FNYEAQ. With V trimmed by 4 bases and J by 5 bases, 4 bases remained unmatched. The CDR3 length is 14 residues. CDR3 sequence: CASSSQGAHQPQHF. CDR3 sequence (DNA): TGTGCCAGCAGCTCTCAGGGGGCTCATCAGCCCCAGCATTTT.

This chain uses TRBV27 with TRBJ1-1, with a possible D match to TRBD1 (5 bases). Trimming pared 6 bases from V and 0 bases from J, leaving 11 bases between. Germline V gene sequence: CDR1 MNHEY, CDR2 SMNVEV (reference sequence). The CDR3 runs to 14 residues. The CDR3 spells CASSWDFLNTEAFF. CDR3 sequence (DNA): TGTGCCAGCAGCTGGGACTTTCTGAACACTGAAGCTTTCTTT.

In DNA form, the CDR3 reads TGTGCCAGCAGCTTAGGCGGGGCCAGGGATACGCAGTATTTT. Translated, it gives CASSLGGARDTQYF. The V and J genes are TRBV7-6 and TRBJ2-3; the D gene is possibly TRBD2 (6 bases). Looked up from germline, CDR1 is SGHVS and CDR2 is FNYEAQ. V dropped 1 base and J dropped 6 bases, with 11 bases sitting between them. The CDR3 length is 14 residues.

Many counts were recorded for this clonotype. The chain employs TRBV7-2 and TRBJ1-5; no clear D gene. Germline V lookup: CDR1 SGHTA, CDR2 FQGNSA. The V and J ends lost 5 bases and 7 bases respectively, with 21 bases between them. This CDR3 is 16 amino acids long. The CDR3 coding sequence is TGTGCCAGCAGCGACTCGATTCTCTCTCTTGGGCAGCCCCAGCATTTT. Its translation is CASSDSILSLGQPQHF.

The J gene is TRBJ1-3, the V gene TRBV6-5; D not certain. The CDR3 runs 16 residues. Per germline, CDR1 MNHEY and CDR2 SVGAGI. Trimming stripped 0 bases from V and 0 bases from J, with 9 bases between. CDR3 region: CASSYSDRYSGNTIYF. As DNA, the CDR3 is TGTGCCAGCAGTTACTCGGATCGTTACTCTGGAAACACCATATATTTT.

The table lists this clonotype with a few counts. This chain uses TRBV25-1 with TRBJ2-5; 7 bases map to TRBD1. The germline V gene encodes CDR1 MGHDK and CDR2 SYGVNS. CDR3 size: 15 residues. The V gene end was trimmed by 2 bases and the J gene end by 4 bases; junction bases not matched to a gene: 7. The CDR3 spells CASSENSDRRETQYF. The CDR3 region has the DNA TGTGCCAGCAGTGAAAACTCGGACAGGAGAGAGACCCAGTACTTC.

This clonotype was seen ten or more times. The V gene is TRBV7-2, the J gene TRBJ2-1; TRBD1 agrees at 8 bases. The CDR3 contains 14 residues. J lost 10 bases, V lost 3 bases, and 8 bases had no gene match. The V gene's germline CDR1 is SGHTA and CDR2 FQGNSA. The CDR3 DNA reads TGTGCCAGCAGCTTCCCCGGACAGGGTCCCGAGCAGTTCTTC. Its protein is CASSFPGQGPEQFF.

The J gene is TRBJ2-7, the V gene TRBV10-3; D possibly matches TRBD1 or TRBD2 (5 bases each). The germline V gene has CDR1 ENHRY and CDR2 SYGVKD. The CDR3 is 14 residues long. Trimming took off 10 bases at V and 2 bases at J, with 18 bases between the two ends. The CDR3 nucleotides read TGTGCCAACACACTAGGCGAGGGGACCTACGAGCAGTACTTC. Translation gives CANTLGEGTYEQYF.

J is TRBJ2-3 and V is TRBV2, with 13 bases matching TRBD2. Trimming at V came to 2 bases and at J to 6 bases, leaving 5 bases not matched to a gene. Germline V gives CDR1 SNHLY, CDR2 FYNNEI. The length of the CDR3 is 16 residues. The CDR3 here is CASSEPLAGGPDTQYF. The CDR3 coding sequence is TGTGCCAGCAGTGAACCACTAGCGGGGGGGCCGGATACGCAGTATTTT.

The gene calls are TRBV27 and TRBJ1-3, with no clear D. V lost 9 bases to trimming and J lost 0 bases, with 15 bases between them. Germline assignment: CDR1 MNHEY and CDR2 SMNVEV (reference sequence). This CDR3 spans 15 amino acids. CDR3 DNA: TGTGCCAGTCGATTGGCTGAAAGCTCTGGAAACACCATATATTTT. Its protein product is CASRLAESSGNTIYF.

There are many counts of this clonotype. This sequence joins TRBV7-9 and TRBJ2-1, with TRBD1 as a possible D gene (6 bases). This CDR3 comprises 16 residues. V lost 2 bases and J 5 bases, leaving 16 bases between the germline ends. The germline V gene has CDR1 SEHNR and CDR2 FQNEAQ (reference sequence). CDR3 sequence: CASSLPTGRPNNEQFF. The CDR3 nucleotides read TGTGCCAGCAGCTTACCCACAGGGCGGCCCAACAATGAGCAGTTCTTC.

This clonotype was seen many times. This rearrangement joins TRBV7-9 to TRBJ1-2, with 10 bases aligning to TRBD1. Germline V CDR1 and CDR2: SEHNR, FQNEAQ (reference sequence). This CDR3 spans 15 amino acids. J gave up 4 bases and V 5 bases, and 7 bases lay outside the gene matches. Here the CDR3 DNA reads TGTGCCAGCAGCCCAAGGGGACAGGGGTTCTATGGCTACACCTTC. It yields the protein CASSPRGQGFYGYTF.

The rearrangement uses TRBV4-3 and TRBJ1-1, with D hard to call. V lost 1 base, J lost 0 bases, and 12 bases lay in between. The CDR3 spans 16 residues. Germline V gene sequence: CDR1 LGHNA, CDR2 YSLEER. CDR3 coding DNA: TGCGCCAGCAGCCAAGGGGTGAAAGCCCTGAACACTGAAGCTTTCTTT. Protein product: CASSQGVKALNTEAFF.

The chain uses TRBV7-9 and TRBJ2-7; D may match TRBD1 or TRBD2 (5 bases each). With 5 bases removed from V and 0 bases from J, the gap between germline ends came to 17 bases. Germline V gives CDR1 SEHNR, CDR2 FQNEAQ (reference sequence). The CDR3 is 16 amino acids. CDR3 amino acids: CASSGTGTQSSYEQYF. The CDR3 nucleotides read TGTGCCAGCAGCGGAACCGGGACGCAAAGCTCCTACGAGCAGTACTTC.

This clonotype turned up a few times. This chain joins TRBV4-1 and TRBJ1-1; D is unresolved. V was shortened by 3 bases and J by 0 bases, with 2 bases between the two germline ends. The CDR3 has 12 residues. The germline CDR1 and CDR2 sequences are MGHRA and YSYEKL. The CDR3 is CASSQLNTEAFF. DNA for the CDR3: TGCGCCAGCAGCCAGCTGAACACTGAAGCTTTCTTT.

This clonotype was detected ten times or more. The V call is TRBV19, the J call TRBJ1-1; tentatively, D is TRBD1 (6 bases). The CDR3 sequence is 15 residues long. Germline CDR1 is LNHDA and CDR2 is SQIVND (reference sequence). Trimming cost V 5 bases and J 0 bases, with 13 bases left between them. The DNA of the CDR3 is TGTGCCAGTAGTCTACGGACAGTTTTGAACACTGAAGCTTTCTTT. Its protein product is CASSLRTVLNTEAFF.

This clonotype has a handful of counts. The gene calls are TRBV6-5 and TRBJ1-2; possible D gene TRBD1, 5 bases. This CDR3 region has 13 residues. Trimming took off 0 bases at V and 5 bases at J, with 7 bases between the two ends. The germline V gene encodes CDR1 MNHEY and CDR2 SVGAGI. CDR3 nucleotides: TGTGCCAGCAGTTACTCGGGACCATATGGCTACACCTTC. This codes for CASSYSGPYGYTF.

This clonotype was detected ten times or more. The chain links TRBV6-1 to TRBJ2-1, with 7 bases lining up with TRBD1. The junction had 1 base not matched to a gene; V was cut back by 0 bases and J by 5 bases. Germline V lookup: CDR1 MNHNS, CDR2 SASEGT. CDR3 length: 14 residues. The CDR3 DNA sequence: TGTGCCAGCAGTGAAGCGGGGACAGACAATGAGCAGTTCTTC. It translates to CASSEAGTDNEQFF.

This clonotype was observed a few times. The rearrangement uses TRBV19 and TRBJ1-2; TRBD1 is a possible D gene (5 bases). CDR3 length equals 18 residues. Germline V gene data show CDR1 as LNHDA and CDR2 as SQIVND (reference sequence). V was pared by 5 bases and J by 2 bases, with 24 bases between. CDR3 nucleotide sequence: TGTGCCAGTAGTGCCCGGATGGCCGCCGTGGGACGAAACTATGGCTACACCTTC. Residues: CASSARMAAVGRNYGYTF. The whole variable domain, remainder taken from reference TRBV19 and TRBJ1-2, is DGGITQSPKYLFRKEGQNVTLSCEQNLNHDAMYWYRQDPGQGLRLIYYSQIVNDFQKGDIAEGYSVSREKKESFPLTVTSAQKNPTAFYLCASSARMAAVGRNYGYTFGSGTRLTVV.

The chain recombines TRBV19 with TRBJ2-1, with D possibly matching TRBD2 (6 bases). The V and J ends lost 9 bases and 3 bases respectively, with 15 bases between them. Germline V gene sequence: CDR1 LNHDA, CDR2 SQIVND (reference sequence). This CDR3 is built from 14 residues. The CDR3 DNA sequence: TGTGCCAGCCGGCCGGCGGGGATCTACAATGAGCAGTTCTTC. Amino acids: CASRPAGIYNEQFF. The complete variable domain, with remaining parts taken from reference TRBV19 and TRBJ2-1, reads DGGITQSPKYLFRKEGQNVTLSCEQNLNHDAMYWYRQDPGQGLRLIYYSQIVNDFQKGDIAEGYSVSREKKESFPLTVTSAQKNPTAFYLCASRPAGIYNEQFFGPGTRLTVL.

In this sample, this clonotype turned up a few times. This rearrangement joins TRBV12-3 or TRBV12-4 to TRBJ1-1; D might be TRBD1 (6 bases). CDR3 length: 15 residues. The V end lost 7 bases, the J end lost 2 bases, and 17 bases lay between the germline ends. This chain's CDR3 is CASTLFRGYNTEAFF. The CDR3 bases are TGTGCCAGCACCCTTTTCAGGGGTTACAACACTGAAGCTTTCTTT.

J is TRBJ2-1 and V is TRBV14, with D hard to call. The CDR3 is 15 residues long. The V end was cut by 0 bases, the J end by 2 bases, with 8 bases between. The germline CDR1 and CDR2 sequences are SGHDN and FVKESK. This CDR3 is CASSQEMLPYNEQFF. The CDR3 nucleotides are TGTGCCAGCAGCCAAGAAATGTTACCCTACAATGAGCAGTTCTTC.

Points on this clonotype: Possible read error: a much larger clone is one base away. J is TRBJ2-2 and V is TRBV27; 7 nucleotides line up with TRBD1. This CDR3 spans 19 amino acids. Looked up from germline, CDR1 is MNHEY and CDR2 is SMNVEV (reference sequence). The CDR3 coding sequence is TGTACCAGCAGTTTAAGACATCCCCTGAGGGGGCCGAACACCGGGGAGCTGTTTTTT. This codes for CTSSLRHPLRGPNTGELFF.

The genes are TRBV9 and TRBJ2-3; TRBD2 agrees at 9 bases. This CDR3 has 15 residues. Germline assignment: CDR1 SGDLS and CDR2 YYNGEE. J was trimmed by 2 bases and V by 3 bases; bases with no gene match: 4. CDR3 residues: CASSASGGNTDTQYF. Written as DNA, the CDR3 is TGTGCCAGCAGCGCGAGCGGGGGGAACACAGATACGCAGTATTTT.

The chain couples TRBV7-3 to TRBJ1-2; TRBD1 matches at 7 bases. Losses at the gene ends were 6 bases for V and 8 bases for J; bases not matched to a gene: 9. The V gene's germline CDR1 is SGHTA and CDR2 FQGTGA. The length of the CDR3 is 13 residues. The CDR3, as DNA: TGTGCCAGCAGTCTACAGGGGTCGGGAGGCTACACCTTC. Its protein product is CASSLQGSGGYTF.